Presented here are 29 T cell receptor beta chains from one specimen sequenced in a study of T-cell memory formation after mild COVID-19 (TCRdb year 2021). Receptors were amplified or captured by 5' RACE. Sequencing was carried out with an Illumina NovaSeq 6000. The public reads were quality trimmed at Q25 with fastp and then assembled into clones with MiXCR by TCRdb, keeping productive beta chains. When rows share a CDR3 protein, they turn into one entry using the most common DNA and genes. The sample profile shows around 340,000 distinct CDR3 sequences; 21% of them were found once. Together, the top ten hold about an eighth of the sample. Sequencing was done on a sample of PBMCs or a T cell subset sorted from them (not recorded which). The receptors here all came from an adult woman who had mild COVID-19 (a few samples of this study predate the infection). The sample titles of this study are shuffled in the database, so cell type and time point are left out; the donor was told from shared clones.

This clonotype was found a few times. J is TRBJ2-7 and V is TRBV5-1; D is perhaps TRBD1 or TRBD2 (5 bases each). Trimming took 0 bases from V and 6 from J, leaving 19 bases between them. In germline, CDR1 is SGHRS, CDR2 YFSETQ. This CDR3 is built from 16 residues. CDR3 amino acids: CASSLGTLRTQGEQYF. The CDR3 DNA reads TGCGCCAGCAGCTTGGGGACTCTACGTACGCAGGGCGAGCAGTACTTC. Full variable domain (missing parts from reference TRBV5-1 and TRBJ2-7): KAGVTQTPRYLIKTRGQQVTLSCSPISGHRSVSWYQQTPGQGLQFLFEYFSETQRNKGNFPGRFSGRQFSNSRSEMNVSTLELGDSALYLCASSLGTLRTQGEQYFGPGTRLTVT.

This clonotype was detected only a few times. The V and J genes are TRBV9 and TRBJ2-3; TRBD2 might be the D (6 bases). Trimming left V 0 bases short and J 5 bases short, with 10 bases between. Germline V lookup: CDR1 SGDLS, CDR2 YYNGEE. The CDR3 consists of 14 residues. CDR3 sequence reads: CASSVGEVGDTQYF. In nucleotides, the CDR3 is TGTGCCAGCAGCGTAGGGGAGGTGGGAGATACGCAGTATTTT. The entire variable domain, with the rest obtained from reference TRBV9 and TRBJ2-3, is as follows: DSGVTQTPKHLITATGQRVTLRCSPRSGDLSVYWYQQSLDQGLQFLIQYYNGEERAKGNILERFSAQQFPDLHSELNLSSLELGDSALYFCASSVGEVGDTQYFGPGTRLTVL.

This clonotype showed up many times. The V call is TRBV2, the J call TRBJ2-3; no reliable D call. Deletions cut 8 bases from V and 0 bases from J, with 9 bases between. The V gene's germline CDR1 is SNHLY and CDR2 FYNNEI. CDR3 length: 13 residues. The CDR3 DNA reads as TGTGCCAGCTTGAAGGATAGCACAGATACGCAGTATTTT. Translated, it gives CASLKDSTDTQYF.

This clonotype was picked up a small number of times. V usage is TRBV12-3 or TRBV12-4 and J usage is TRBJ1-1; D is ambiguous. The CDR3 is 12 amino acids. Trimming shortened V by 6 bases and J by 4 bases, and 9 bases separated the two germline ends. CDR3 loop: CASSIVSTEAFF. CDR3 sequence (DNA): TGTGCCAGCAGCATAGTTAGCACTGAAGCTTTCTTT.

This clonotype was counted at least ten times. V is TRBV7-8 and J is TRBJ2-3, with TRBD2 identical over 9 bases. Looked up from germline, CDR1 is SGHVS and CDR2 is FQNEAQ. The length of the CDR3 is 14 residues. The V and J ends lost 4 bases and 6 bases, in that order; junction bases with no gene match: 5. Written as DNA, the CDR3 is TGTGCCAGCAGCTCGGCGGGAGGGTTCGATACGCAGTATTTT. Translated, it gives CASSSAGGFDTQYF.

This clonotype was counted between two and nine times. The chain uses TRBV20-1 and TRBJ1-2; 8 nucleotides agree with TRBD1. CDR1 DFQATT and CDR2 SNEGSKA come from the germline V gene (reference sequence). The CDR3 runs 13 residues. V trimming: 1 base; J trimming: 8 bases; junction bases outside the gene matches: 6. The CDR3 sequence is CSARAPTGAGYTF. The CDR3 region has the DNA TGCAGTGCTAGAGCCCCGACAGGGGCCGGCTACACCTTC.

This clonotype was seen repeatedly, ten times or more. The V and J genes are TRBV4-3 and TRBJ2-3; weak D call: TRBD1 (6 bases). Germline CDR1 LGHNA, CDR2 YSLEER. The V gene lost 4 bases and the J gene lost 4 bases, with 18 bases spanning the gap. The length of the CDR3 is 16 residues. The CDR3 here is CASSLTFSQGPDTQYF. The CDR3 DNA follows: TGCGCCAGCAGCCTCACATTCTCACAGGGACCAGATACGCAGTATTTT.

This chain uses TRBV20-1 with TRBJ2-6; no reliable D call. V was clipped by 3 bases and J by 0 bases, with 6 bases between them. Per germline, CDR1 DFQATT and CDR2 SNEGSKA (reference sequence). CDR3 length: 14 amino acids. The CDR3 loop reads CSASPSSGANVLTF. DNA for the CDR3: TGCAGTGCTAGTCCGAGCTCTGGGGCCAACGTCCTGACTTTC.

This clonotype was detected many times. The V and J genes are TRBV7-2 and TRBJ1-5; 7 positions agree with TRBD1. The CDR3 consists of 15 residues. Trimming at V came to 4 bases and at J to 3 bases, leaving 6 bases not matched to a gene. Germline V gives CDR1 SGHTA, CDR2 FQGNSA. CDR3 region: CASSSVGTDNQPQHF. CDR3 nucleotide sequence: TGTGCCAGCAGCTCCGTAGGGACAGACAATCAGCCCCAGCATTTT.

This clonotype showed up just a few times. The J gene is TRBJ2-5, the V gene TRBV12-3 or TRBV12-4; TRBD2 might be the D (5 bases). V was trimmed by 5 bases and J by 1 base, leaving 20 bases between them. This CDR3 comprises 17 residues. As DNA, the CDR3 is TGTGCCAGCAGTCCGCGTCGGCTAGCCGTTACCCAAGAGACCCAGTACTTC. Encoded protein: CASSPRRLAVTQETQYF.

A few counts support this clonotype. CDR3 nucleotides: TGTGCCACCAGTCGCGGTAGCTCAGGGACGGCTAGCAAAGGCTACACCTTC. This gives the protein CATSRGSSGTASKGYTF. The rearrangement joins TRBV24-1 to TRBJ1-2; a possible D gene is TRBD1 (5 bases). Trimming took 6 bases from V and 8 from J, leaving 27 bases between them. The CDR3 has 17 residues. Germline V CDR1 and CDR2: KGHDR, SFDVKD.

This clonotype was seen ten or more times. The rearrangement joins TRBV20-1 to TRBJ1-2; D is undetermined. V gave up 6 bases and J gave up 8 bases, with 19 bases separating them. The CDR3 extends over 13 amino acids. Germline CDR1 reads DFQATT; CDR2 reads SNEGSKA (reference sequence). The CDR3 reads CSAPLSGSWGYTF. CDR3 DNA: TGCAGTGCCCCCCTCTCCGGGTCTTGGGGCTACACCTTC.

This clonotype was seen a handful of times. The chain is built from TRBV7-8 and TRBJ2-1, with 12 bases matching TRBD2. The CDR3 is 16 amino acids. In germline, CDR1 is SGHVS, CDR2 FQNEAQ. Trimming removed 4 bases from V and 7 bases from J; junction bases left unmatched: 8. CDR3 bases: TGTGCCAGCAGCTCCTCTAGCGGGAGGGCCCTGAATGAGCAGTTCTTC. Amino acid sequence: CASSSSSGRALNEQFF.

The CDR3: CASSPTSGTSYEQYF. As DNA, the CDR3 is TGCGCCAGCAGCCCGACTAGCGGAACCTCCTACGAGCAGTACTTC. V usage is TRBV5-1 and J usage is TRBJ2-7; TRBD2 matches at 9 bases. The CDR3 is 15 amino acids. J lost 0 bases, V lost 4 bases, and 5 bases had no gene match. Per germline, CDR1 SGHRS and CDR2 YFSETQ.

This CDR3 reads CASNGGVSYNEQFF. The CDR3 DNA sequence: TGTGCCAGCAATGGGGGGGTCTCCTACAATGAGCAGTTCTTC. The chain has TRBV2 and TRBJ2-1; TRBD2 aligns across 7 bases. Germline values: CDR1 SNHLY, CDR2 FYNNEI. V gave up 7 bases and J gave up 0 bases; unmatched junction bases: 3. This CDR3 is built from 14 residues.

This sequence joins TRBV7-2 and TRBJ2-7; TRBD2 aligns across 14 bases. V lost 3 bases to trimming and J lost 2 bases; unmatched junction nucleotides: 3. Looked up from germline, CDR1 is SGHTA and CDR2 is FQGNSA. This CDR3 has 16 amino acids. CDR3 DNA: TGTGCCAGCAGCTTGACTAGCGGGGGGGCTCCCTACGAGCAGTACTTC. Its translation: CASSLTSGGAPYEQYF.

V and J are TRBV7-9 and TRBJ1-5, with 7 bases lining up with TRBD1. This CDR3 is built from 15 residues. The ends lost 5 bases at V and 3 bases at J; junction bases unmatched: 7. Germline V gene sequence: CDR1 SEHNR, CDR2 FQNEAQ (reference sequence). CDR3 DNA sequence: TGTGCCAGCAGCCCCGTGACAGGGTTCAATCAGCCCCAGCATTTT. It translates to CASSPVTGFNQPQHF.

The V call is TRBV5-6, the J call TRBJ2-7; 11 bases map to TRBD2. Germline V CDR1 and CDR2: SGHDT, YYEEEE. After removal of 6 bases from V and 3 bases from J, the junction contained 14 bases not matched to a gene. The CDR3 has 17 amino acids. The CDR3 DNA is TGTGCCAGCACCCGGAGGGGTCTAGCGGGAGGCCTCTACGAGCAGTACTTC. The encoded protein is CASTRRGLAGGLYEQYF.

This chain links TRBV7-9 with TRBJ2-3; no clear D gene. Germline lookup yields CDR1 SEHNR and CDR2 FQNEAQ (reference sequence). The CDR3 runs to 13 residues. Trimming left V 4 bases short and J 3 bases short, with 8 bases between. The CDR3 is CASSSSETDTQYF. The CDR3 DNA reads TGTGCCAGCAGCTCCTCAGAGACAGATACGCAGTATTTT.

The chain employs TRBV12-3 or TRBV12-4 and TRBJ2-3; 8 bases match TRBD1. The trim removed 7 bases at V and 1 base at J, leaving 7 bases unmatched. This CDR3 is 15 amino acids long. The CDR3, as DNA: TGTGCCAGCACTTTGGCCAGGGGGCGCACAGATACGCAGTATTTT. Its translation is CASTLARGRTDTQYF.

A few counts support this clonotype. The rearrangement uses TRBV20-1 and TRBJ1-2; 7 nucleotides align to TRBD1. This CDR3 comprises 14 residues. V dropped 4 bases and J dropped 7; count of bases not matched to a gene: 12. Per the germline V gene, CDR1 is DFQATT and CDR2 is SNEGSKA (reference sequence). The CDR3 sequence: CSATQQGIRGGYTF. The CDR3 nucleotides are TGCAGTGCTACCCAACAGGGGATTCGGGGTGGCTACACCTTC.

This clonotype has more than one count but fewer than ten. This chain joins TRBV2 and TRBJ1-6; D may be TRBD1 (6 bases). The CDR3 sequence is 15 residues long. Germline CDR1 is SNHLY and CDR2 is FYNNEI. Trimming left V 6 bases short and J 1 base short, with 10 bases between. The CDR3 sequence: CASRKGESYNSPLHF. The CDR3 DNA reads TGTGCCAGCAGGAAGGGGGAATCCTATAATTCACCCCTCCACTTT.

This chain links TRBV4-1 with TRBJ2-3; D remains ambiguous. V was shortened by 3 bases and J by 2 bases, with 9 bases between the two germline ends. The CDR3 extends over 14 amino acids. In germline, CDR1 is MGHRA, CDR2 YSYEKL. This CDR3 reads CASSQGINTDTQYF. The CDR3 bases are TGCGCCAGCAGCCAGGGGATCAACACAGATACGCAGTATTTT.

This clonotype has only a few counts. This chain joins TRBV7-9 and TRBJ2-7; no firm D call. V lost 4 bases and J 2 bases, leaving 12 bases between the germline ends. The CDR3 extends over 14 amino acids. The germline V gene has CDR1 SEHNR and CDR2 FQNEAQ (reference sequence). CDR3 nucleotide sequence: TGTGCCAGCAGCTCTCGACCGGTGACCTACGAGCAGTACTTC. It codes for CASSSRPVTYEQYF.

This rearrangement joins TRBV24-1 to TRBJ2-1; TRBD1 matches at 7 bases. V was clipped by 3 bases and J by 4 bases; unmatched bases: 5. This CDR3 has 15 residues. From germline, CDR1 is KGHDR and CDR2 SFDVKD. CDR3 DNA sequence: TGTGCCACCAGTGATCTGGACAGGAGATACAATGAGCAGTTCTTC. The encoded protein is CATSDLDRRYNEQFF.

This clonotype showed up just a few times. This sequence joins TRBV7-2 and TRBJ1-1; D not resolved. This CDR3 has 16 residues. Trimming pared 2 bases from V and 1 base from J, leaving 14 bases between. Germline loops: CDR1 SGHTA, CDR2 FQGNSA. CDR3 sequence (DNA): TGTGCCAGCAGCTTATCCTTTAGATCCGGGAACACTGAAGCTTTCTTT. Protein sequence: CASSLSFRSGNTEAFF.

The V and J genes are TRBV30 and TRBJ2-2, with D perhaps assigned TRBD1 or TRBD2 (5 bases each). Trimming cost V 7 bases and J 3 bases, with 9 bases left between them. The CDR3 is 12 residues long. The germline V gene has CDR1 GTSNPN and CDR2 SVGIG (reference sequence). The CDR3 here is CAYLGDTGELFF. In nucleotides, the CDR3 is TGTGCCTACCTGGGGGACACCGGGGAGCTGTTTTTT.

This chain joins TRBV14 and TRBJ2-2; 11 bases line up with TRBD2. This CDR3 has 17 amino acids. Germline trimming cut 4 bases from V and 1 base from J; bases unmatched to any gene: 5. From germline, CDR1 is SGHDN and CDR2 FVKESK. The CDR3 spells CASSRLAGGWNTGELFF. CDR3 sequence (DNA): TGTGCCAGCAGCCGGCTAGCGGGAGGCTGGAACACCGGGGAGCTGTTTTTT.

The chain links TRBV3-1 to TRBJ1-1, with D possibly matching TRBD1 (6 bases). CDR1 and CDR2 from the germline V gene are LGHDT and YNNKEL (reference sequence). This CDR3 has 17 amino acids. Trimming took off 0 bases at V and 0 bases at J, with 14 bases between the two ends. The CDR3 protein is CASSQDLRTDMNTEAFF. The CDR3 nucleotides are TGTGCCAGCAGCCAAGATCTTCGGACAGACATGAACACTGAAGCTTTCTTT.